This TCR beta chain was sequenced during a study of blood T cell repertoires in COVID-19. Study at large: The cDNA or gDNA used as material had been derived from T cells, B-cell-depleted T cells, or PBMCs.

The CDR3 runs to 15 residues. Losses at the gene ends were 3 bases for V and 5 bases for J; bases not matched to a gene: 6. Per the germline V gene, CDR1 is SGHNT and CDR2 is YENEEA. Per the original methods: By means of reference gene primer amplification, nucleated cell counts were estimated. Libraries were prepared by immunoSEQ multiplex PCR; TCRdb keeps only in-frame clonotypes and omits some of them. The V and J calls and clone size come from that table; D and trimming were worked out from the DNA. This sample has some 60,000 clones, with about nine tenths found just once. The material sequenced was peripheral blood. The rearrangement uses TRBV11-3 and TRBJ2-3; 9 nucleotides line up with TRBD2. The TCR was taken from a man in his sixties with acute or convalescent COVID-19. The CDR3 DNA sequence: TGTGCCAGCAGCTTTAGCGGGAGAGAGGGAGATACGCAGTATTTT. Translation: CASSFSGREGDTQYF.